This TCR beta chain originates from a study of cytomegalovirus exposure and HLA in healthy donors. Study-wide points: The investigators catalogued some 150 TCR beta chains as cytomegalovirus-associated.

The V and J ends lost 2 bases and 0 bases respectively, with 17 bases between them. This CDR3 is built from 19 residues. The V gene's germline CDR1 is KGHSH and CDR2 LQKENI. TCRdb's copy holds only in-frame clones and misses some; the assay was immunoSEQ multiplex PCR. The table has about 160,000 clones, 96% seen once. A remark on this clone: Its target is unknown.

Sequenced sample: PBMCs. The chain is built from TRBV18 and TRBJ1-6; D uncertain. This TCR came from a young woman in good health and CMV-seronegative. CDR3 nucleotides: TGTGCCAGCTCACCAGGCTTCCAACCAAGGAGCTCCTATAATTCACCCCTCCACTTT. Protein: CASSPGFQPRSSYNSPLHF. The whole variable domain, filled in from reference TRBV18 and TRBJ1-6, reads NAGVMQNPRHLVRRRGQEARLRCSPMKGHSHVYWYRQLPEEGLKFMVYLQKENIIDESGMPKERFSAEFPKEGPSILRIQQVVRGDSAAYFCASSPGFQPRSSYNSPLHFGNGTRLTVT.